Sequencing of this T cell receptor beta chain was carried out in a study of human T cells and chemical hapten exposure. As for time point: patch test 1, 2 weeks after DPC sensitization. Treatment noted: therapeutic diphenylcyclopropenone sensitization with weekly scalp DPC. Alopecia patients, 18 to 70 years old and DPC-suitable, served as donors. TCRdb recomputed calls from the RACE reads with MiXCR, one row per CDR3 protein. Of about 340,000 distinct CDR3 sequences listed, about 7% are singletons. This CDR3 is built from 14 residues. V was clipped by 7 bases and J by 1 base, with 13 bases between them.

The V gene is TRBV12-3 or TRBV12-4, the J gene TRBJ1-2, with a weak D call TRBD1 (5 bases). The sequence derives from a woman between 18 and 29 years old with alopecia areata. Some clones in this sample may be carry-over from other donors' samples. The specimen was whole blood, collected in connection with sensitization to the hapten diphenylcyclopropenone (DPC). CDR3 loop: CASTRTGVNYGYTF. The CDR3 DNA sequence: TGTGCCAGCACCCGAACAGGAGTTAACTATGGCTACACCTTC.